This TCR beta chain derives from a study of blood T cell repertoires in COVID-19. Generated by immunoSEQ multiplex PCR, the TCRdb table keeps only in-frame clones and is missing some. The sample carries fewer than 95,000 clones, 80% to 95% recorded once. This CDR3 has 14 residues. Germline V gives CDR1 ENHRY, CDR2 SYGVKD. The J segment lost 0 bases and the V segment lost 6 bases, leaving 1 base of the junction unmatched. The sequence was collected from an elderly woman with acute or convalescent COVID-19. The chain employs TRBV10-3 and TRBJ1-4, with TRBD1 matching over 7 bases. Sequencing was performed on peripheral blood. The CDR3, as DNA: TGTGCCATCAGCCAGGGGGCAACTAATGAAAAACTGTTTTTT. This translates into CAISQGATNEKLFF.